This record covers a single T cell receptor (beta chain). Assay used: immunoSEQ multiplex PCR; TCRdb lists only in-frame clones, some missing. The data contain tens of thousands of clones, around 84% of them singletons. This sample was included in a study of control samples from healthy donors and cancer patients. There are 12 residues in the CDR3. V gave up 6 bases and J gave up 4 bases, with 9 bases separating them. The specimen was blood. The receptor was derived from a man between 45 and 60 years old in good health. The rearrangement uses TRBV12-3 or TRBV12-4 and TRBJ1-1; no reliable D call. The CDR3 nucleotides are TGTGCCAGCAGCCCCTCCGGCACTGAAGCTTTCTTT. As protein: CASSPSGTEAFF.